This T cell receptor beta chain was sequenced during a study of blood T cell repertoires in COVID-19. Study in general: The analysed material was cDNA or gDNA that came from T cells, B-cell-depleted T cells, or PBMCs.

CDR3 size: 16 residues. CDR1 is LNHNV, CDR2 YYDKDF, per germline (reference sequence). The V and J ends lost 0 bases and 0 bases respectively, with 6 bases between them. Clones were sequenced by immunoSEQ multiplex PCR, and TCRdb holds only the in-frame ones, with some missing. The data hold around 180,000 clones, with roughly 90% observed a single time. The chain couples TRBV15 to TRBJ2-6; D gene ambiguous. The sequencing sample was made of peripheral blood. This TCR came from a man between 65 and 85 years old with active or convalescent COVID-19. The CDR3: CATSRDKNSGANVLTF. Here the CDR3 DNA reads TGTGCCACCAGCAGAGATAAAAACTCTGGGGCCAACGTCCTGACTTTC.